A single sample is the source of the 32 T cell receptor beta chains below, sequenced in a study of monozygotic twins with inflammatory bowel disease. One entry per CDR3 protein, without DNA, is what TCRdb gives after re-calling the 5' RACE reads. This listing includes 350,000 to 550,000 distinct CDR3 sequences. The sequenced sample consisted of blood. The receptors come from a human donor with ulcerative colitis or Crohn's disease, or a healthy co-twin of an affected twin (not recorded which).

This chain joins TRBV5-1 and TRBJ2-2; TCRdb calls TRBD1, which cannot be checked without DNA. CDR1 is SGHRS and CDR2 is YFSETQ in the germline V gene. The CDR3 is 14 residues long. CDR3: CASSVDRAPEELFF.

The chain uses TRBV7-3 and TRBJ1-1; TCRdb's D gene call, TRBD1, goes unchecked for lack of DNA. CDR1 is SGHTA and CDR2 is FQGTGA in the germline V gene. This CDR3 is built from 14 residues. The CDR3 reads CASSRGGGSTEAFF. Complete variable domain (other parts from reference TRBV7-3 and TRBJ1-1): GAGVSQTPSNKVTEKGKYVELRCDPISGHTALYWYRQSLGQGPEFLIYFQGTGAADDSGLPNDRFFAVRPEGSVSTLKIQRTERGDSAVYLCASSRGGGSTEAFFGQGTRLTVV.

The rearrangement links TRBV5-1 to TRBJ2-2; TCRdb outputs TRBD2, but without DNA this stays unchecked. Germline V CDR1 and CDR2: SGHRS, YFSETQ. This CDR3 is 14 amino acids long. This CDR3 reads CASKWDGAAGELFF.

The V call is TRBV25-1, the J call TRBJ1-1. Germline CDR1 MGHDK, CDR2 SYGVNS. The CDR3 is made up of 11 amino acids. The CDR3 sequence is CASSSSWGAFF. Based on the CDR3 plus reference TRBV25-1 and TRBJ1-1, the full variable domain is EADIYQTPRYLVIGTGKKITLECSQTMGHDKMYWYQQDPGMELHLIHYSYGVNSTEKGDLSSESTVSRIRTEHFPLTLESARPSHTSQYLCASSSSWGAFFGQGTRLTVV.

The chain has TRBV7-9 and TRBJ2-7; TCRdb names TRBD2, which stays unverified in the absence of DNA. Germline V gene data show CDR1 as SEHNR and CDR2 as FQNEAQ (reference sequence). The CDR3 runs to 13 residues. CDR3 amino acids: CASQGLADYEQYF.

V and J are TRBV4-2 and TRBJ2-4; the D gene TCRdb calls, TRBD2, cannot be checked with no DNA. In germline, CDR1 is LGHNA, CDR2 YNFKEQ. The CDR3 contains 16 residues. CDR3: CASSQDRAGGLVIQYF.

The chain carries TRBV20-1 and TRBJ1-1. The CDR3 sequence is 13 residues long. The germline V gene has CDR1 DFQATT and CDR2 SNEGSKA (reference sequence). CDR3 in amino acids: CSAGGEGNTEAFF.

This chain joins TRBV27 and TRBJ2-7; there is no DNA to check the TCRdb D call of TRBD1. This CDR3 spans 14 amino acids. Germline loops: CDR1 MNHEY, CDR2 SMNVEV (reference sequence). CDR3 protein: CASRRSRGSYEQYF.

The J gene is TRBJ2-3, the V gene TRBV7-9; TCRdb's D gene call, TRBD1, goes unchecked for lack of DNA. CDR3 size: 12 residues. Germline CDR1 SEHNR, CDR2 FQNEAQ (reference sequence). The CDR3: CASPGHTDTQYF.

The chain is built from TRBV20-1 and TRBJ1-1; no DNA is available, so the TRBD1 call from TCRdb remains unchecked. Germline values: CDR1 DFQATT, CDR2 SNEGSKA (reference sequence). The CDR3 extends over 14 amino acids. The CDR3 spells CSAPIRAYGTEAFF.

The rearrangement joins TRBV18 to TRBJ2-2. Germline assignment: CDR1 KGHSH and CDR2 LQKENI. This CDR3 has 14 residues. CDR3 sequence reads: CASSPQPFTGELFF.

This rearrangement joins TRBV3-1 to TRBJ1-2. Germline CDR1 is LGHDT and CDR2 is YNNKEL (reference sequence). This CDR3 is 13 amino acids long. CDR3 loop: CASSHRDNERVTF.

The rearrangement joins TRBV20-1 to TRBJ2-7; the D call from TCRdb, TRBD2, cannot be confirmed without DNA. The CDR3 length is 16 residues. Germline loops: CDR1 DFQATT, CDR2 SNEGSKA (reference sequence). Here the CDR3 reads CSARDVREAGSYEQYF.

The chain has TRBV4-1 and TRBJ2-5; the D call of TRBD2 rests on TCRdb alone, since no DNA is present to check it. CDR1 MGHRA and CDR2 YSYEKL come from the germline V gene. CDR3 length: 16 residues. CDR3 region: CASSPSTSGGKETQYF.

The chain uses TRBV19 and TRBJ2-7. The CDR3 loop spans 14 amino acids. Germline V lookup: CDR1 LNHDA, CDR2 SQIVND (reference sequence). CDR3 sequence: CASSINEYSYEQYF.

The chain carries TRBV12-3 or TRBV12-4 and TRBJ2-7; TCRdb proposes TRBD1, but this gene call is untestable without DNA. This CDR3 is built from 13 residues. CDR3 loop: CASSFGTDYEQYF.

The rearrangement uses TRBV20-1 and TRBJ1-6; TCRdb outputs TRBD1, but without DNA this stays unchecked. The CDR3 covers 14 residues. The germline V gene encodes CDR1 DFQATT and CDR2 SNEGSKA (reference sequence). CDR3 region: CSERDLSADSPLHF.

The rearrangement joins TRBV5-1 to TRBJ2-1; TCRdb's D gene call, TRBD2, goes unchecked for lack of DNA. The CDR3 has 15 residues. Germline CDR1 reads SGHRS; CDR2 reads YFSETQ. The CDR3 sequence is CASSSELAGVDEQFF.

This rearrangement joins TRBV7-6 to TRBJ2-3; checking the TCRdb D call of TRBD2 is not possible without DNA. Per germline, CDR1 SGHVS and CDR2 FNYEAQ. This CDR3 is 17 amino acids long. The chain's CDR3 is CASSPRSSGTESSTQYF.

The chain uses TRBV7-2 and TRBJ1-6. Germline CDR1 reads SGHTA; CDR2 reads FQGNSA. This CDR3 spans 14 amino acids. Here the CDR3 reads CASSFNWANSPLHF.

The V call is TRBV4-2, the J call TRBJ1-1. The CDR3 is 13 residues long. In germline, CDR1 is LGHNA, CDR2 YNFKEQ. The CDR3 loop is CASSQGRDTEAFF.

This rearrangement joins TRBV5-1 to TRBJ1-1; TCRdb gives TRBD1 as the D gene, but with no DNA this cannot be confirmed. Germline V gives CDR1 SGHRS, CDR2 YFSETQ. The CDR3 spans 15 residues. The CDR3 sequence: CASSPEQKGGAEAFF.

The chain has TRBV20-1 and TRBJ2-1; the TRBD2 assignment by TCRdb is unverifiable without DNA. The CDR3 runs 11 residues. Germline V gene sequence: CDR1 DFQATT, CDR2 SNEGSKA (reference sequence). CDR3 region: CSARDKGLQFF.

The V gene is TRBV30, the J gene TRBJ2-7; lacking DNA, the TRBD1 call made by TCRdb goes unchecked. CDR3 length equals 12 residues. From germline, CDR1 is GTSNPN and CDR2 SVGIG (reference sequence). CDR3 sequence reads: CAWKGHGYEQYF.

V is TRBV7-2 and J is TRBJ2-1. The CDR3 is 16 amino acids. Germline CDR1 and CDR2: SGHTA and FQGNSA. This chain's CDR3 is CASSLAGYLSYNEQFF.

V is TRBV27 and J is TRBJ2-7. This CDR3 is built from 14 residues. Germline V gene lookup returns CDR1 MNHEY and CDR2 SMNVEV (reference sequence). The CDR3: CASSPALGPYEQYF.

The chain links TRBV7-2 to TRBJ2-5; TCRdb names TRBD1, which stays unverified in the absence of DNA. The length of the CDR3 is 15 residues. CDR1 is SGHTA and CDR2 is FQGNSA in the germline V gene. The chain's CDR3 is CASSARTGQQETQYF.

This chain joins TRBV7-8 and TRBJ1-1; the D call of TRBD1 rests on TCRdb alone, since no DNA is present to check it. CDR1 is SGHVS and CDR2 is FQNEAQ in the germline V gene. The CDR3 loop spans 15 amino acids. The CDR3 is CASSITRGILTEAFF. Supplemented by reference TRBV7-8 and TRBJ1-1, the full variable domain reads GAGVSQSPRYKVAKRGQDVALRCDPISGHVSLFWYQQALGQGPEFLTYFQNEAQLDKSGLPSDRFFAERPEGSVSTLKIQRTQQEDSAVYLCASSITRGILTEAFFGQGTRLTVV.

This rearrangement joins TRBV4-1 to TRBJ1-1. The CDR3 covers 16 residues. Per germline, CDR1 MGHRA and CDR2 YSYEKL. This CDR3 reads CASSPSFELINTEAFF.

The rearrangement links TRBV6-1 to TRBJ2-3; the TCRdb call, TRBD1, lacks DNA for checking. The CDR3 covers 14 residues. Germline values: CDR1 MNHNS, CDR2 SASEGT. CDR3 in amino acids: CASRKRGATDTQHF.

V is TRBV5-1 and J is TRBJ2-3. The CDR3 totals 15 residues. Germline V gene lookup returns CDR1 SGHRS and CDR2 YFSETQ. CDR3 sequence: CASSLAPVGTDTQYF.

The chain links TRBV7-6 to TRBJ2-1; TCRdb's D call, TRBD2, is unchecked because there is no DNA. Germline CDR1 reads SGHVS; CDR2 reads FNYEAQ. The CDR3 contains 18 residues. The CDR3 is CASSLATSGRVPYNEQFF.